A single sample is the source of the 8 T cell receptor beta chains below, sequenced in a study of T cells after yellow fever vaccination. TCRdb recomputed calls from the 5' RACE reads with MiXCR, one row per CDR3 protein. The repertoire holds roughly 320,000 distinct CDR3 sequences, with roughly a tenth as singletons. Material: CD4+ T cells sorted from PBMCs, obtained 45 days after the yellow fever booster vaccination. Receptors originate from a man in his late teens or twenties who received the YFV17D yellow fever vaccine.

This clonotype was seen only a few times. One junction end does not reproduce the germline sequence, and a read error may be involved. This sequence joins TRBV11-2 and TRBJ1-1; the match to TRBD1 covers 8 bases. CDR3 length equals 10 residues. Germline CDR1 reads SGHAT; CDR2 reads FQNNGV. The CDR3 DNA reads TGTGCCTTGGGCGCCCAGGGGGCCGTCTTT. It translates to CALGAQGAVF.

The CDR3 here is CASSEGGLVTEAFF. CDR3 DNA sequence: TGTGCCAGCAGTGAAGGGGGGCTCGTCACTGAAGCTTTCTTT. V gene TRBV2 combines with J gene TRBJ1-1; possible D gene TRBD1, 6 bases. The CDR3 extends over 14 amino acids. V gave up 1 base and J gave up 4 bases, with 10 bases separating them. Looked up from germline, CDR1 is SNHLY and CDR2 is FYNNEI.

The chain has TRBV6-2 or TRBV6-3 and TRBJ2-5, with 8 bases that match TRBD2. The V and J ends lost 3 bases and 5 bases, in that order; junction bases with no gene match: 14. The CDR3 has 17 amino acids. The germline V gene has CDR1 MNHEY and CDR2 SVGEGT. The CDR3 DNA reads as TGTGCCAGCAGTTATCCACTCTACCGGGGGGGTAATGAGACCCAGTACTTC. This gives the protein CASSYPLYRGGNETQYF.

This clonotype has only a few counts. The V call is TRBV20-1, the J call TRBJ2-5; TRBD2 agrees at 11 bases. The ends lost 6 bases at V and 0 bases at J; junction bases unmatched: 12. Germline V gene lookup returns CDR1 DFQATT and CDR2 SNEGSKA (reference sequence). There are 17 residues in the CDR3. The CDR3 nucleotides read TGCAGTGCGCCGCCTAGCGGGGGGCACTGGAACCAAGAGACCCAGTACTTC. Translated, it gives CSAPPSGGHWNQETQYF.

This clonotype showed up just a few times. The chain is built from TRBV30 and TRBJ2-4; TRBD1 is a possible D gene (6 bases). CDR3 length: 12 residues. V was cut by 4 bases and J by 7 bases, with 11 bases left in between. From germline, CDR1 is GTSNPN and CDR2 SVGIG (reference sequence). Here the CDR3 DNA reads TGTGCCTGGACTACAGGGAATAACATTCAGTACTTC. It codes for CAWTTGNNIQYF.

The V gene is TRBV7-2, the J gene TRBJ1-4; a weak D match, TRBD1 (6 bases). Trimming shortened V by 2 bases and J by 17 bases, and 18 bases separated the two germline ends. The CDR3 runs to 13 residues. The V gene's germline CDR1 is SGHTA and CDR2 FQGNSA. The CDR3 DNA is TGTGCCAGCAGCTTATTCGGTTCGGACAGAAGTTTTTTT. Its protein is CASSLFGSDRSFF.

This clonotype was seen more than once but under ten times. V is TRBV21-1 and J is TRBJ2-5; the D call TRBD2 from the table was never checked on the DNA. TRBV21-1 is listed as a pseudogene. CDR3 length: 13 residues. The CDR3 is CASWADGRETQYF. In DNA form, the CDR3 reads TGTGCCAGCTGGGCCGATGGGAGGGAGACCCAGTACTTC.

The table lists this clonotype with a few counts. The genes are TRBV7-3 and TRBJ2-3, with D hard to call. Per the germline V gene, CDR1 is SGHTA and CDR2 is FQGTGA. Trimming removed 5 bases at V and 2 bases at J, with 11 bases between. The CDR3 is 14 amino acids. The CDR3 sequence is CASSLKVYTDTQYF. The DNA of the CDR3 is TGTGCCAGCAGCCTAAAGGTTTACACAGATACGCAGTATTTT. Together with reference TRBV7-3 and TRBJ2-3, the CDR3 gives the full variable domain: GAGVSQTPSNKVTEKGKYVELRCDPISGHTALYWYRQSLGQGPEFLIYFQGTGAADDSGLPNDRFFAVRPEGSVSTLKIQRTERGDSAVYLCASSLKVYTDTQYFGPGTRLTVL.